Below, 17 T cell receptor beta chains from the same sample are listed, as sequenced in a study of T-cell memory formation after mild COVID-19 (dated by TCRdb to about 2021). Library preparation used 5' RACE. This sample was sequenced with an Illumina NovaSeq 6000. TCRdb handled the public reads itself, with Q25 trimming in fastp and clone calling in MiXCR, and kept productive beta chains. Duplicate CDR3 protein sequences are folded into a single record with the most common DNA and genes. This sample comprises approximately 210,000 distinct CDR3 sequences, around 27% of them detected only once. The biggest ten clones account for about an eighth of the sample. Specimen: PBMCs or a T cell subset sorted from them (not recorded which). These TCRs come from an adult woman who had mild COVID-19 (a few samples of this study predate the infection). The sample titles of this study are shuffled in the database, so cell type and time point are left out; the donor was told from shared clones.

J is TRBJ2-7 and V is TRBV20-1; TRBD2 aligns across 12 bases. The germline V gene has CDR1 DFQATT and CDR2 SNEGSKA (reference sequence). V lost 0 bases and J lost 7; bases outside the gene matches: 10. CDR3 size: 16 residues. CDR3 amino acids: CSARDIAIGLAGEQYF. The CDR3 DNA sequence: TGCAGTGCTAGAGACATAGCAATCGGACTAGCGGGGGAGCAGTACTTC.

CDR3 in DNA: TGCGCCAGCAGCAAAGGGACAGGGGCGGGCGAGCAGTACTTC. It is translated as CASSKGTGAGEQYF. This chain joins TRBV5-1 and TRBJ2-7; TRBD1 matches at 10 bases. The germline V gene encodes CDR1 SGHRS and CDR2 YFSETQ. The CDR3 spans 14 residues. Losses at the gene ends were 4 bases for V and 6 bases for J; bases not matched to a gene: 7.

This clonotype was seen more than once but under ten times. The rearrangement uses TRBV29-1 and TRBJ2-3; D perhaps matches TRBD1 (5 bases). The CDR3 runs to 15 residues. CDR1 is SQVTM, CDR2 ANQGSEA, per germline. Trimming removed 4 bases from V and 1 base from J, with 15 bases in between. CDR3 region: CSVVSGAGGTDTQYF. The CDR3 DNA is TGCAGCGTTGTGAGTGGGGCCGGCGGCACAGATACGCAGTATTTT.

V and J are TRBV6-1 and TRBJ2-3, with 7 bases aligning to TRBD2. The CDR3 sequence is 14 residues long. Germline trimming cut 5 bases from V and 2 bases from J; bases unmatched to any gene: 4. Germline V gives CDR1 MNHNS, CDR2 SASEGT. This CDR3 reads CASSRLAITDTQYF. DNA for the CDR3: TGTGCCAGCAGTCGACTAGCAATCACAGATACGCAGTATTTT.

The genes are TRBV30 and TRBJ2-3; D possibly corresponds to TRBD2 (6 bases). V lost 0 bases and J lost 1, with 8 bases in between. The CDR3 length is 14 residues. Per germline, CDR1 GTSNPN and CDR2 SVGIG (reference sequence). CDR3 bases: TGTGCCTGGAGTGTTGGCGGGGGCACAGATACGCAGTATTTT. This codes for CAWSVGGGTDTQYF.

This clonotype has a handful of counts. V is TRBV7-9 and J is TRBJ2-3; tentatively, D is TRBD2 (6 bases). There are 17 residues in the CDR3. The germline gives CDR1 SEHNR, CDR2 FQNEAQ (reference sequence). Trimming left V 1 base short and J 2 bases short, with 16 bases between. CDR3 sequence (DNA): TGTGCCAGCAGCTTAGGGGACCGGCGGGAAGCCACAGATACGCAGTATTTT. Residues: CASSLGDRREATDTQYF.

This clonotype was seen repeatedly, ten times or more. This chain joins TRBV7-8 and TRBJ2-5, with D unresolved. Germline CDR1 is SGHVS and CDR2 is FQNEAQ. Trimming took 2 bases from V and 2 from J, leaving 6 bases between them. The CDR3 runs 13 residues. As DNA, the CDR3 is TGTGCCAGCAGCTTATACCAGCAAGAGACCCAGTACTTC. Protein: CASSLYQQETQYF.

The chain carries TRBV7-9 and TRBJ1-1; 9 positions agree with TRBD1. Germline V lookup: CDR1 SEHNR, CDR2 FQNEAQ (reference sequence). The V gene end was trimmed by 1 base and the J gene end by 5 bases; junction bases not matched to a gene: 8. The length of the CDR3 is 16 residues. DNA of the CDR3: TGTGCCAGCAGCTTAGTCCCGGGACAGGGAATTACTGAAGCTTTCTTT. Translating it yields CASSLVPGQGITEAFF.

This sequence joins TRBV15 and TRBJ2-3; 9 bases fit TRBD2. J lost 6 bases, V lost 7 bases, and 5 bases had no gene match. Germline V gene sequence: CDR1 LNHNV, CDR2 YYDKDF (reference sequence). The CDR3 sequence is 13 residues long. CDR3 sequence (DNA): TGTGCCACCAAAGGTAGCGGGAGCGATACGCAGTATTTT. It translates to CATKGSGSDTQYF.

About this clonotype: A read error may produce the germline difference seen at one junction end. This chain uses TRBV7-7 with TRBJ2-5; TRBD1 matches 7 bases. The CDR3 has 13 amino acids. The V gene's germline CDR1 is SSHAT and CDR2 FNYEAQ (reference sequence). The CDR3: CASMGDREETQYF. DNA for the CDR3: TGTGCTAGCATGGGAGACAGGGAGGAGACCCAGTACTTC.

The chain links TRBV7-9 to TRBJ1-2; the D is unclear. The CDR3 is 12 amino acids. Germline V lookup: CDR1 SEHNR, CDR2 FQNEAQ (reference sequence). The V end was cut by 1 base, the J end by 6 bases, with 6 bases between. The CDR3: CASSLGANGYTF. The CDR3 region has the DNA TGTGCCAGCAGCTTAGGGGCTAATGGCTACACCTTC.

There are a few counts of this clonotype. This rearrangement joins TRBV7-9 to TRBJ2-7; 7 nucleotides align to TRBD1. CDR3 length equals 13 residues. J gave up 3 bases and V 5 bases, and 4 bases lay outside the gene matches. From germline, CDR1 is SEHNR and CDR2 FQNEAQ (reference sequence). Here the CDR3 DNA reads TGTGCCAGCAGCGCCGGGACAGTCTACGAGCAGTACTTC. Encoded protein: CASSAGTVYEQYF.

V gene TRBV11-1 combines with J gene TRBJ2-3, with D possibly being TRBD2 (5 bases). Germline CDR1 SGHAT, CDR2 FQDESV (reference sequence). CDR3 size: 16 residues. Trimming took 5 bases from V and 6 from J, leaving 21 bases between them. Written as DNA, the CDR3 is TGTGCCAGCAGCCCCGTAACGGGAACTATCGTCGATACGCAGTATTTT. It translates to CASSPVTGTIVDTQYF. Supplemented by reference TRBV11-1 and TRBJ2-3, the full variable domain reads EAEVAQSPRYKITEKSQAVAFWCDPISGHATLYWYRQILGQGPELLVQFQDESVVDDSQLPKDRFSAERLKGVDSTLKIQPAELGDSAMYLCASSPVTGTIVDTQYFGPGTRLTVL.

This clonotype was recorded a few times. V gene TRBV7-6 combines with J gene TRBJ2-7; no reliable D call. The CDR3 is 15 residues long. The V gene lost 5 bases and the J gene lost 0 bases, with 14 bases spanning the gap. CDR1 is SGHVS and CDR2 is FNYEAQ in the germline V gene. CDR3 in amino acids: CASSPLAISSYEQYF. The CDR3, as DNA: TGTGCCAGCAGCCCCTTGGCGATTAGCTCCTACGAGCAGTACTTC.

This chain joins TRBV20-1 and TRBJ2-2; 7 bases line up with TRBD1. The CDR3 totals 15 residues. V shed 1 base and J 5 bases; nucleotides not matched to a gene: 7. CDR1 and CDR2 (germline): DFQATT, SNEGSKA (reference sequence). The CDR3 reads CSARGAGGVTGELFF. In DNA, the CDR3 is TGCAGTGCTAGAGGTGCAGGGGGTGTAACCGGGGAGCTGTTTTTT.

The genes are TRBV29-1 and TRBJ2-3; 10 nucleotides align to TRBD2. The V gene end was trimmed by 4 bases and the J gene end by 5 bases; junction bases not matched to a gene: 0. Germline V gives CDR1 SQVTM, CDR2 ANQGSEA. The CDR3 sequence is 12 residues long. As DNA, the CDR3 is TGCAGCGTTGTAGCGGGAGGAGATACGCAGTATTTT. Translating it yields CSVVAGGDTQYF.

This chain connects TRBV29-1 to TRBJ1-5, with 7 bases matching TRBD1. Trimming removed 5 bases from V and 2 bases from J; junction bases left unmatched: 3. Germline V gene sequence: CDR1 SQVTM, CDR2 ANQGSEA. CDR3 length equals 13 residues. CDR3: CSVWQGGNQPQHF. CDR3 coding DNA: TGCAGCGTTTGGCAGGGGGGCAATCAGCCCCAGCATTTT.